A single sample is the source of the 6 T cell receptor beta chains below, sequenced in a study of breast tumors, draining lymph nodes, adjacent tissues. TCRdb passed the multiplex PCR reads through MiXCR, listing each CDR3 protein once. The sample lists about 230,000 distinct CDR3 sequences, about a third occurring once. The lymph nodes were axillary draining lymph nodes from breast cancer patients. The sample was axillary lymph node tissue. The origin of the receptors is a female donor with breast cancer. Some clones in this sample may be carry-over from other donors' samples.

The chain joins TRBV20-1 to TRBJ2-7; 9 positions agree with TRBD1. The V gene's germline CDR1 is DFQATT and CDR2 SNEGSKA (reference sequence). With 5 bases clipped from V and 5 bases from J, the junction kept 4 bases outside the gene matches. The CDR3 has 12 residues. DNA of the CDR3: TGCAGTGCTCGGGACAGGGTCCACGAGCAGTACTTC. Translated: CSARDRVHEQYF.

This clonotype was seen many times. The gene calls are TRBV30 and TRBJ2-5; a weak D match, TRBD2 (6 bases). The V gene lost 6 bases and the J gene lost 7 bases, with 18 bases spanning the gap. Germline V gene data show CDR1 as GTSNPN and CDR2 as SVGIG (reference sequence). The CDR3 covers 13 residues. The CDR3 region has the DNA TGTGCCTGTAGGAGGGAGGACCTCGGGACCCAGTACTTC. Residues: CACRREDLGTQYF.

This clonotype was detected many times. This rearrangement joins TRBV25-1 to TRBJ1-6; possible D gene TRBD1, 5 bases. Looked up from germline, CDR1 is MGHDK and CDR2 is SYGVNS. CDR3 length: 14 amino acids. Trimming stripped 5 bases from V and 5 bases from J, with 10 bases between. The CDR3 coding sequence is TGTGCCAGCAGTCGTGGGGGGAATAATTCACCCCTCCACTTT. This translates into CASSRGGNNSPLHF.

The chain has TRBV29-1 and TRBJ1-2; D ambiguous. Germline V lookup: CDR1 SQVTM, CDR2 ANQGSEA. Trimming left V 6 bases short and J 6 bases short, with 8 bases between. The CDR3 has 10 amino acids. Here the CDR3 DNA reads TGCAGCGTCGATGCGGATGGCTACACCTTC. Translating gives CSVDADGYTF.

This clonotype was counted many times. One junction end does not reproduce the germline sequence, and a read error may be involved. This chain connects TRBV20-1 to TRBJ2-5; 7 positions match TRBD2. The CDR3 is made up of 12 amino acids. CDR1 is DFQATT, CDR2 SNEGSKA, per germline (reference sequence). The CDR3 loop reads CSARLAEETPYF. DNA of the CDR3: TGCAGTGCTAGACTAGCGGAAGAGACCCCGTACTTC.

The rearrangement uses TRBV20-1 and TRBJ1-1; 8 bases fit TRBD1. The CDR3 totals 13 residues. Germline trimming cut 3 bases from V and 6 bases from J; bases unmatched to any gene: 6. The germline gives CDR1 DFQATT, CDR2 SNEGSKA (reference sequence). The CDR3 sequence is CSARDRDLAEAFF. The CDR3 bases are TGCAGTGCTAGGGACAGGGACCTGGCTGAAGCTTTCTTT.